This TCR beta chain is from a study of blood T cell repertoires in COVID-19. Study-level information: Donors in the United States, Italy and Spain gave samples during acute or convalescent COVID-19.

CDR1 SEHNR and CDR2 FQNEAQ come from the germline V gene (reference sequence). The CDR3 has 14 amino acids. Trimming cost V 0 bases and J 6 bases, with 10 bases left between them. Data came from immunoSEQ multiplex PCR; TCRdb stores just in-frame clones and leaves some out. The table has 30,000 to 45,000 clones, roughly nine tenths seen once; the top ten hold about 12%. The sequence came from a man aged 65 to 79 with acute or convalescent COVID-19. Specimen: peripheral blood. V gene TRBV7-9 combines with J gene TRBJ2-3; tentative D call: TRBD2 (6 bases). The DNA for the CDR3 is TGTGCCAGCAGCTTAGCGATGGGGAGGGATACGCAGTATTTT. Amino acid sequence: CASSLAMGRDTQYF.